This T cell receptor beta chain was found in a study of blood T cell repertoires in COVID-19. Overall study context: Sample material is recorded as cDNA or gDNA derived from T cells, B-cell-depleted T cells, or PBMCs.

CDR1 and CDR2 from the germline V gene are SGHTA and FQGNSA. CDR3 length: 14 residues. Deletions cut 5 bases from V and 7 bases from J, with 17 bases between. Patients in Seattle were enrolled during active infection, then followed longitudinally. Assay: immunoSEQ multiplex PCR; the TCRdb copy retains only in-frame clones and omits some. The repertoire has about 350,000 clones, around nine tenths of them found once; the top ten carry 3% to 4.5%. The chain uses TRBV7-2 and TRBJ2-5; tentative D call: TRBD2 (7 bases). The source is a woman between 55 and 75 years old with COVID-19, enrolled during active disease. Material: peripheral blood. The CDR3 loop reads CASSGQRGGWTQYF. In DNA, the CDR3 is TGTGCCAGCAGCGGACAGAGGGGGGGGTGGACCCAGTACTTC.